These T cell receptor beta chains were read from a single sample in a study of graft-versus-host responses after intestinal transplantation. Profiled with immunoSEQ multiplex PCR; TCRdb holds only in-frame clones, not every one. The repertoire consists of approximately 80,000 clones, with roughly 89% occurring once and the leading ten covering roughly 0.35%. Antigen specificity for these receptors is unknown. This material consisted of unstimulated CD4+ T cells sorted from spleen or lymph node cells, taken before intestinal transplant. These receptors came from a human donor who received an intestinal transplant. The CDR3 runs from the conserved cysteine through the conserved F or W. The order of the fields is V gene, D gene, J gene, clone size, CDR3 length, CDR3 protein, CDR3 DNA. The D gene is left open where the match is weak. Size values are once, few and many counts, or a class for expanded clones, and some rows have none.

v_gene: TRBV6-1
d_gene: TRBD2
j_gene: TRBJ2-7
abundance: NA
len: 15
CDR3aa: CASSSGLASAYEQYF
CDR3nt: TGTGCCAGCAGTTCGGGACTAGCTTCTGCCTACGAGCAGTACTTC

v_gene: TRBV25-1
d_gene: NA
j_gene: TRBJ1-6
abundance: NA
len: 18
CDR3aa: CASSRTVLRGSYNSPLHF
CDR3nt: TGTGCCAGCAGTCGGACAGTCCTAAGAGGCTCCTATAATTCACCCCTCCACTTT

v_gene: TRBV4-2
d_gene: TRBD2
j_gene: TRBJ2-3
abundance: few
len: 15
CDR3aa: CASSRTSGSTDTQYF
CDR3nt: TGTGCCAGCAGCCGGACTAGCGGGAGCACAGATACGCAGTATTTT

v_gene: TRBV6-1
d_gene: TRBD2
j_gene: TRBJ2-2
abundance: once
len: 16
CDR3aa: CASSVQRDYNTGELFF
CDR3nt: TGTGCCAGCAGTGTCCAGAGGGACTACAACACCGGGGAGCTGTTTTTT

v_gene: TRBV28
d_gene: TRBD1
j_gene: TRBJ2-7
abundance: NA
len: 12
CDR3aa: CASSPGTVEQYF
CDR3nt: TGTGCCAGCAGCCCAGGGACAGTCGAGCAGTACTTC

v_gene: TRBV18
d_gene: NA
j_gene: TRBJ2-3
abundance: NA
len: 16
CDR3aa: CASSPPAAASTDTQYF
CDR3nt: TGTGCCAGCTCACCACCGGCGGCGGCTAGCACAGATACGCAGTATTTT

v_gene: TRBV27
d_gene: NA
j_gene: TRBJ1-1
abundance: NA
len: 14
CDR3aa: CASSFESMNTEAFF
CDR3nt: TGTGCCAGCAGTTTCGAGAGTATGAACACTGAAGCTTTCTTT

v_gene: TRBV19
d_gene: TRBD1
j_gene: TRBJ2-5
abundance: NA
len: 13
CDR3aa: CASSNRGHETQYF
CDR3nt: TGTGCCAGTAGTAACAGGGGGCATGAGACCCAGTACTTC

v_gene: TRBV28
d_gene: NA
j_gene: TRBJ1-4
abundance: NA
len: 14
CDR3aa: CASSPGGGDEKLFF
CDR3nt: TGTGCCAGCAGTCCGGGGGGAGGGGACGAAAAACTGTTTTTT

v_gene: TRBV28
d_gene: TRBD1
j_gene: TRBJ2-7
abundance: NA
len: 17
CDR3aa: CASSNEAPGQGRHEQYF
CDR3nt: TGTGCCAGCAGTAATGAAGCCCCGGGACAGGGCCGCCACGAGCAGTACTTC

v_gene: TRBV18
d_gene: TRBD1
j_gene: TRBJ2-3
abundance: NA
len: 17
CDR3aa: CASSPYRQGGLTDTQYF
CDR3nt: TGTGCCAGCTCACCATATCGACAGGGGGGGTTGACAGATACGCAGTATTTT

v_gene: TRBV7-7
d_gene: NA
j_gene: TRBJ2-5
abundance: NA
len: 15
CDR3aa: CASTVERTDQETQYF
CDR3nt: TGTGCTAGCACCGTAGAAAGGACAGACCAAGAGACCCAGTACTTC

v_gene: TRBV2
d_gene: NA
j_gene: TRBJ2-5
abundance: NA
len: 10
CDR3aa: CASSSGTQYF
CDR3nt: TGTGCCAGCAGTTCAGGGACCCAGTACTTC

v_gene: TRBV11-2
d_gene: TRBD1
j_gene: TRBJ1-5
abundance: NA
len: 15
CDR3aa: CASSADRGVNQPQHF
CDR3nt: TGTGCCAGCAGCGCCGACAGGGGGGTCAATCAGCCCCAGCATTTT

v_gene: TRBV30
d_gene: TRBD1
j_gene: TRBJ1-3
abundance: once
len: 11
CDR3aa: CGWTGGNTIYF
CDR3nt: TGTGGCTGGACAGGCGGAAACACCATATATTTT

v_gene: TRBV9
d_gene: TRBD1
j_gene: TRBJ2-5
abundance: NA
len: 17
CDR3aa: CASSVDPGGTLKETQYF
CDR3nt: TGTGCCAGCAGCGTAGACCCAGGGGGTACCCTTAAAGAGACCCAGTACTTC

v_gene: TRBV7-3
d_gene: NA
j_gene: TRBJ2-5
abundance: NA
len: 14
CDR3aa: CASSLGPNGETQYF
CDR3nt: TGTGCCAGCAGCTTGGGGCCCAATGGGGAGACCCAGTACTTC

v_gene: TRBV18
d_gene: NA
j_gene: TRBJ2-5
abundance: NA
len: 13
CDR3aa: CASSPSYQETQYF
CDR3nt: TGTGCCAGCTCACCATCCTACCAAGAGACCCAGTACTTC

v_gene: TRBV6-6
d_gene: NA
j_gene: TRBJ2-5
abundance: NA
len: 12
CDR3aa: CASSPSSAGVYF
CDR3nt: TGTGCCAGCAGCCCCTCCTCGGCAGGGGTATACTTC

v_gene: TRBV18
d_gene: TRBD2
j_gene: TRBJ2-5
abundance: NA
len: 13
CDR3aa: CASSPREGETQYF
CDR3nt: TGTGCCAGCTCACCCCGGGAGGGAGAGACCCAGTACTTC

v_gene: TRBV28
d_gene: TRBD2
j_gene: TRBJ2-1
abundance: NA
len: 16
CDR3aa: CASSYTLAGAYNEQFF
CDR3nt: TGTGCCAGCAGTTATACCCTAGCGGGGGCGTACAATGAGCAGTTCTTC

v_gene: TRBV7-6
d_gene: NA
j_gene: TRBJ1-3
abundance: NA
len: 14
CDR3aa: CASSSPSSGNTIYF
CDR3nt: TGTGCCAGCAGCTCCCCTTCGTCTGGAAACACCATATATTTT

v_gene: TRBV5-4
d_gene: NA
j_gene: TRBJ1-1
abundance: NA
len: 15
CDR3aa: CASSLGRGLSTEAFF
CDR3nt: TGTGCCAGCAGCTTGGGGCGGGGACTAAGCACTGAAGCTTTCTTT

v_gene: TRBV30
d_gene: NA
j_gene: TRBJ2-7
abundance: NA
len: 14
CDR3aa: CAWSVRQGGNEQYF
CDR3nt: TGTGCCTGGAGTGTCCGGCAGGGCGGTAACGAGCAGTACTTC

v_gene: TRBV10-2
d_gene: NA
j_gene: TRBJ2-3
abundance: NA
len: 12
CDR3aa: CASSDPTDTQYF
CDR3nt: TGCGCCAGCAGTGATCCGACAGATACGCAGTATTTT

v_gene: TRBV7-2
d_gene: TRBD2
j_gene: TRBJ2-1
abundance: NA
len: 15
CDR3aa: CASSPRLAGGPSPFF
CDR3nt: TGTGCCAGCAGCCCGCGACTAGCGGGAGGGCCCAGTCCGTTCTTC

v_gene: TRBV5-1
d_gene: TRBD2
j_gene: TRBJ2-7
abundance: NA
len: 16
CDR3aa: CASSRLPSGTSYEQYF
CDR3nt: TGCGCCAGCAGCAGGCTTCCTAGCGGGACTTCCTACGAGCAGTACTTC

v_gene: TRBV19
d_gene: NA
j_gene: TRBJ1-1
abundance: once
len: 14
CDR3aa: CASSIPPPGVEAFF
CDR3nt: TGTGCCAGTAGTATCCCCCCCCCAGGGGTTGAAGCTTTCTTT